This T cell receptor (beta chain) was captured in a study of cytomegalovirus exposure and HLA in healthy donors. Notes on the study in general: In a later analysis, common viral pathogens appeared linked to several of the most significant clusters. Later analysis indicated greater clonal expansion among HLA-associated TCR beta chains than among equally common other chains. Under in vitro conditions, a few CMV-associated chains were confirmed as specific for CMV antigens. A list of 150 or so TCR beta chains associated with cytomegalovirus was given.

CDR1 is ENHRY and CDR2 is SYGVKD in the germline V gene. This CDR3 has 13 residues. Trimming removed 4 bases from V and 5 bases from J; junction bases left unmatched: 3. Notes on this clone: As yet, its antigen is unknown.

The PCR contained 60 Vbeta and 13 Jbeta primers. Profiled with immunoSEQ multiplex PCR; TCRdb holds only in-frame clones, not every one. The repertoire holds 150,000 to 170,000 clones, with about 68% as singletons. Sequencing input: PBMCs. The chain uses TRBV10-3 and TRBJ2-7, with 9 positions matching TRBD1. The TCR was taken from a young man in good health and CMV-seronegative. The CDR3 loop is CAISGDRDDEQYF. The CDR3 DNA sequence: TGTGCCATCAGTGGGGACAGGGATGACGAGCAGTACTTC.